This T cell receptor beta chain originates from a study of cytomegalovirus exposure and HLA in healthy donors. In the PCR, 60 Vbeta and 13 Jbeta primers were used. Here immunoSEQ multiplex PCR was the method, and the copy in TCRdb shows in-frame clones only, minus some. The repertoire holds fewer than 250,000 clones, with about 81% as singletons. This clone was seen once. Its antigen is currently unknown. Study-level points and caveats: Per published reports, the classifier diagnosed cytomegalovirus status with high specificity and sensitivity. Links to common viral pathogens appeared, in a later analysis, for several of the most significant clusters. On later analysis, the bulk of CMV-associated TCR beta chains appeared to be HLA-restricted. Researchers counted 180 or so TCR beta chains as cytomegalovirus-associated.

Trimming shortened V by 5 bases and J by 2 bases, and 12 bases separated the two germline ends. The CDR3 is made up of 14 amino acids. Per the germline V gene, CDR1 is SEHNR and CDR2 is FQNEAQ (reference sequence). The gene calls are TRBV7-9 and TRBJ1-2; the D gene is possibly TRBD1 (5 bases). The receptor's source is a man aged 35-49 years in good health and CMV-seropositive. The sequencing sample was made of PBMCs. The DNA of the CDR3 is TGTGCCAGCAGCCCCAGGGAGGCGAACTATGGCTACACCTTC. Its translation: CASSPREANYGYTF.